This TCR beta chain was observed in a study of T cell repertoires in cytomegalovirus infection. For the study at large: Public TCR beta signatures marked donors with CMV infection and the matching HLA. Whole-study findings and limits: CMV-specific TCR beta clonotypes restricted by HLA-C were the ones dominating the ex vivo response.

This clonotype occurred many times. As yet, its antigen is unknown. Each CDR3 protein is one row after TCRdb ran MiXCR on the reads. The table includes roughly 300,000 distinct CDR3 sequences, more than 9% detected once. The V gene's germline CDR1 is SEHNR and CDR2 FQNEAQ (reference sequence). V lost 1 base, J lost 4 bases, and 11 bases lay in between. The CDR3 extends over 15 amino acids. Input material: PBMCs. This chain connects TRBV7-9 to TRBJ1-5; D possibly corresponds to TRBD1 (6 bases). This sequence originates from a human donor in good health (CMV status not recorded). Some clones in this sample may be carry-over from other donors' samples. The DNA for the CDR3 is TGTGCCAGCAGCTTAGAAGGGGGACTAAATCAGCCCCAGCATTTT. Amino acids: CASSLEGGLNQPQHF.